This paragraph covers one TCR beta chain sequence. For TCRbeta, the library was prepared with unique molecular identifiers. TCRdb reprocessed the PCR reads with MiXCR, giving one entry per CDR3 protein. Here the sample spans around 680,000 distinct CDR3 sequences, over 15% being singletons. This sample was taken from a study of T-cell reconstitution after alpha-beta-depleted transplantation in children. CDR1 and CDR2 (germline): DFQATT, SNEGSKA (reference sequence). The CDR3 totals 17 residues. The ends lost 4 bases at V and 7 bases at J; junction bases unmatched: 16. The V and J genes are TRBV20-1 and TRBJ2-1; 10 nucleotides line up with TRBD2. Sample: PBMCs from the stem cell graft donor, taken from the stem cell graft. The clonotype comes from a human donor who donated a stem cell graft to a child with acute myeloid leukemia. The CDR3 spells CSATGTSAPIRLNEQFF. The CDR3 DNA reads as TGCAGTGCTACCGGGACTAGCGCCCCAATTAGGCTGAATGAGCAGTTCTTC.